Listed here are 7 T cell receptor beta chains from one sample, sequenced in a study of shared clonotypes between healthy human individuals. Naive-designated CD8 cells lacked CD45RO, were positively enriched for CCR7, and omitted terminally differentiated effector memory CD45RA+ cells. Clones were read by immunoSEQ multiplex PCR, and TCRdb kept only the in-frame ones, dropping some. The sample lists about 590,000 clones; 95% were seen once. Sequenced input: naive CD8+ T cells sorted from blood. These TCRs come from a woman aged 25 to 39 in good health.

A single count supports this clone. The same CDR3 also results from other DNA sequences found in this sample. V and J are TRBV28 and TRBJ2-5; 8 bases are shared with TRBD2. The germline gives CDR1 MDHEN, CDR2 SYDVKM. This CDR3 comprises 11 residues. CDR3 coding DNA: TGTGCTTCCACGGGGGGGGAGACCCAGTACTTC. Protein sequence: CASTGGETQYF. Full variable domain (outside the CDR3, taken from reference TRBV28 and TRBJ2-5): DVKVTQSSRYLVKRTGEKVFLECVQDMDHENMFWYRQDPGLGLRLIYFSYDVKMKEKGDIPEGYSVSREKKERFSLILESASTNQTSMYLCASTGGETQYFGPGTRLLVL.

This chain links TRBV5-6 with TRBJ2-1, with 7 bases identical to TRBD2. The CDR3 consists of 16 residues. Trimming cost V 2 bases and J 3 bases; bases outside gene matches: 8. Per the germline V gene, CDR1 is SGHDT and CDR2 is YYEEEE. The CDR3 DNA is TGTGCCAGCAGCTTCATGGCGGGAGTATACTACAATGAGCAGTTCTTC. This gives the protein CASSFMAGVYYNEQFF.

The chain recombines TRBV2 with TRBJ2-1; TRBD2 matches 8 bases. The junction had 14 bases not matched to a gene; V was cut back by 1 base and J by 9 bases. The V gene's germline CDR1 is SNHLY and CDR2 FYNNEI. The CDR3 has 17 residues. The CDR3 loop is CASSEEAAGADLGEQFF. The CDR3 DNA reads TGTGCCAGCAGTGAAGAAGCAGCGGGAGCGGATTTGGGTGAGCAGTTCTTC. Combining the CDR3 with reference TRBV2 and TRBJ2-1 gives the whole variable domain EPEVTQTPSHQVTQMGQEVILRCVPISNHLYFYWYRQILGQKVEFLVSFYNNEISEKSEIFDDQFSVERPDGSNFTLKIRSTKLEDSAMYFCASSEEAAGADLGEQFFGPGTRLTVL.

The chain couples TRBV29-1 to TRBJ2-3, with D perhaps matching TRBD2 (5 bases). Trimming pared 6 bases from V and 0 bases from J, leaving 16 bases between. Germline-derived CDR1 and CDR2 are SQVTM and ANQGSEA. CDR3 length: 15 amino acids. CDR3: CSVRGLQDSTDTQYF. The CDR3 nucleotides are TGCAGCGTCAGAGGGCTCCAAGATAGCACAGATACGCAGTATTTT.

The V call is TRBV13, the J call TRBJ1-1; possibly TRBD1 for D (6 bases). The ends were cut back, 2 bases at V and 5 bases at J, with 12 bases in the middle. This CDR3 is built from 14 residues. Germline assignment: CDR1 PRHDT and CDR2 FYEKMQ (reference sequence). This CDR3 is CASSLWGQVTEAFF. Here the CDR3 DNA reads TGTGCCAGCAGCTTATGGGGGCAGGTGACTGAAGCTTTCTTT.

V is TRBV2 and J is TRBJ1-1, with 8 bases that match TRBD1. J was trimmed by 3 bases and V by 5 bases; bases with no gene match: 5. The germline CDR1 and CDR2 sequences are SNHLY and FYNNEI. The CDR3 is 14 amino acids. The CDR3 nucleotides are TGTGCCAGCAGTCCTTCAGGGGGCTACACTGAAGCTTTCTTT. It encodes CASSPSGGYTEAFF.

The rearrangement links TRBV19 to TRBJ2-1; a weak D match, TRBD1 (6 bases). The CDR3 covers 14 residues. Germline CDR1 LNHDA, CDR2 SQIVND (reference sequence). V was pared by 6 bases and J by 4 bases, with 13 bases between. CDR3 nucleotide sequence: TGTGCCAGTAGCCCGAGGGGGATATACAATGAGCAGTTCTTC. Its protein is CASSPRGIYNEQFF. The full variable domain, its missing parts supplied by reference TRBV19 and TRBJ2-1, is DGGITQSPKYLFRKEGQNVTLSCEQNLNHDAMYWYRQDPGQGLRLIYYSQIVNDFQKGDIAEGYSVSREKKESFPLTVTSAQKNPTAFYLCASSPRGIYNEQFFGPGTRLTVL.